This T cell receptor beta chain derives from a study of blood T cells in healthy people across ages. Study results and limitations: Among T cells, TCR beta diversity per million cells dropped roughly linearly as age rose.

Worth noting for this clonotype: The antigen remains unidentified.

A second about 7 to 12 cycle PCR used barcoded and J-beta primers. TCRdb called the 5' RACE reads again in MiXCR, with one record for every CDR3 protein. The sample includes about 580,000 distinct CDR3 sequences, around half of them seen just once. The specimen sequenced was blood. The clonotype originates from a man at least 80 years old in good health.

In DNA form, the CDR3 reads TGCAGCGTTAGACAGGATAATCAGCCCCAGCATTTT. Translation gives CSVRQDNQPQHF. V is TRBV29-1 and J is TRBJ1-5, with D possibly being TRBD1 (6 bases). Germline CDR1 reads SQVTM; CDR2 reads ANQGSEA. Trimming left V 5 bases short and J 4 bases short, with 9 bases between. The CDR3 contains 12 residues. Supplemented by reference TRBV29-1 and TRBJ1-5, the full variable domain reads SAVISQKPSRDICQRGTSLTIQCQVDSQVTMMFWYRQQPGQSLTLIATANQGSEATYESGFVIDKFPISRPNLTFSTLTVSNMSPEDSSIYLCSVRQDNQPQHFGDGTRLSIL.